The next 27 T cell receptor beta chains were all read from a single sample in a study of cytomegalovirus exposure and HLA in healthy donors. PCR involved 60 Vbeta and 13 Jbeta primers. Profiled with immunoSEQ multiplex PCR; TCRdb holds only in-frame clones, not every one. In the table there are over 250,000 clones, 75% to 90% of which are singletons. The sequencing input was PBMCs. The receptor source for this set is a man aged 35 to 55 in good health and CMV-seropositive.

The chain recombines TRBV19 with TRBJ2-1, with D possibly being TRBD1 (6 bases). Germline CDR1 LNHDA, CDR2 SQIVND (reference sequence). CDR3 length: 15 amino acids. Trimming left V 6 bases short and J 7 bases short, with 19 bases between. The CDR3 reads CASRSAGDNRNEQFF. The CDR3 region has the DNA TGTGCCAGTAGGTCCGCCGGGGACAACCGTAATGAGCAGTTCTTC.

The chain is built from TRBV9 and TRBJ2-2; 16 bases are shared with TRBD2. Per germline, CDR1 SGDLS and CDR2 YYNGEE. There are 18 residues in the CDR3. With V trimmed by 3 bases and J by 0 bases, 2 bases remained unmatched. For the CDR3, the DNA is TGTGCCAGCAGCGCGGGACTAGCGGGAGGGTCGAACACCGGGGAGCTGTTTTTT. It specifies CASSAGLAGGSNTGELFF. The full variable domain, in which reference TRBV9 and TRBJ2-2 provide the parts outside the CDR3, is DSGVTQTPKHLITATGQRVTLRCSPRSGDLSVYWYQQSLDQGLQFLIQYYNGEERAKGNILERFSAQQFPDLHSELNLSSLELGDSALYFCASSAGLAGGSNTGELFFGEGSRLTVL.

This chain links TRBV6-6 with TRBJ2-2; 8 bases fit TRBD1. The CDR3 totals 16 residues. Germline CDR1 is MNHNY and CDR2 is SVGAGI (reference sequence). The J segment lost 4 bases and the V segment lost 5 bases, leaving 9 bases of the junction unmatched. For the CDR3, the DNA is TGTGCCAGCAGTCCCCGGACAGGGCCCCCCACCGGGGAGCTGTTTTTT. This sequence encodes CASSPRTGPPTGELFF.

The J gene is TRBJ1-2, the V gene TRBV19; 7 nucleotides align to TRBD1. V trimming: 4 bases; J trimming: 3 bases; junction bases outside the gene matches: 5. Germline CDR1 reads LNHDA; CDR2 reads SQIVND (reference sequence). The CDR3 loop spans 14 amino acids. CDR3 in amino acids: CASSTGTEYYGYTF. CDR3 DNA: TGTGCCAGTAGTACCGGGACAGAATACTATGGCTACACCTTC.

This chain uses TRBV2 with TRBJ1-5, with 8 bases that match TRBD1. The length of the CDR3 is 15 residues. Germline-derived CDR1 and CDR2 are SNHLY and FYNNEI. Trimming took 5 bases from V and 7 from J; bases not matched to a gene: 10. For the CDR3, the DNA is TGTGCCAGCAGTAGGAGGCAGGGGGCCGGACAGCCCCAGCATTTT. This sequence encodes CASSRRQGAGQPQHF.

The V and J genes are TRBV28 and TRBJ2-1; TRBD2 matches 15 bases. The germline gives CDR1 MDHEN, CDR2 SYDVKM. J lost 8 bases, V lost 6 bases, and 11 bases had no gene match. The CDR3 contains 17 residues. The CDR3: CASSRTSGRALFDEQFF. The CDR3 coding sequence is TGTGCCAGCAGCCGGACTAGCGGGAGGGCTCTTTTCGATGAGCAGTTCTTC. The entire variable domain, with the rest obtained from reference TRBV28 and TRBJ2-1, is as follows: DVKVTQSSRYLVKRTGEKVFLECVQDMDHENMFWYRQDPGLGLRLIYFSYDVKMKEKGDIPEGYSVSREKKERFSLILESASTNQTSMYLCASSRTSGRALFDEQFFGPGTRLTVL.

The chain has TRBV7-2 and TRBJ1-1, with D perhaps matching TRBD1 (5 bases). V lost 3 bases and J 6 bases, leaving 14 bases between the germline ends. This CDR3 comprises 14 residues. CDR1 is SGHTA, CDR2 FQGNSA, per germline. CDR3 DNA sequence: TGTGCCAGCAGCTTCCAGGGTACGGTCGCTGAAGCTTTCTTT. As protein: CASSFQGTVAEAFF.

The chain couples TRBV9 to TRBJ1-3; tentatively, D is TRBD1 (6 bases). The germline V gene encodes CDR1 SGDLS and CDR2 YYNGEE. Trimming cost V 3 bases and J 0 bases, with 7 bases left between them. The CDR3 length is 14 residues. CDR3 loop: CASSGGHSGNTIYF. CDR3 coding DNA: TGTGCCAGCAGCGGGGGGCACTCTGGAAACACCATATATTTT.

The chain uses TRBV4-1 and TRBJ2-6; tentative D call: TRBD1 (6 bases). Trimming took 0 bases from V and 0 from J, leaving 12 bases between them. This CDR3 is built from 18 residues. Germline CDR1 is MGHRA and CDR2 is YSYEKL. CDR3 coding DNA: TGCGCCAGCAGCCAAGAGGGGACACCTAGCTCTGGGGCCAACGTCCTGACTTTC. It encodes CASSQEGTPSSGANVLTF.

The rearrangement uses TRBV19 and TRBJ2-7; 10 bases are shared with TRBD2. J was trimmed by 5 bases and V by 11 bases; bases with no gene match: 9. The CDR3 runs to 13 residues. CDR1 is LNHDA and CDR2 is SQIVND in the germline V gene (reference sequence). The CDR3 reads CAAKGLANDEQYF. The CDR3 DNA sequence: TGTGCCGCGAAGGGACTAGCGAACGACGAGCAGTACTTC.

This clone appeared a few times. The CDR3 coding sequence is TGCGCCAGCAGCCAAGAAGGGACAGGTGAAATGTACACTGAAGCTTTCTTT. Translated: CASSQEGTGEMYTEAFF. V gene TRBV4-1 combines with J gene TRBJ1-1, with 8 bases aligning to TRBD1. CDR1 and CDR2 (germline): MGHRA, YSYEKL. Trimming removed 0 bases from V and 3 bases from J; junction bases left unmatched: 9. The CDR3 extends over 17 amino acids.

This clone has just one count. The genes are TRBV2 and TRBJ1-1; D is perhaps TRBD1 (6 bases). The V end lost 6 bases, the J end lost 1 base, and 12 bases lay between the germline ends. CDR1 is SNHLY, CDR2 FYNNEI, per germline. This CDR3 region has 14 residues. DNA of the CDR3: TGTGCCAGCAGCCTGGGACATCAGAACACTGAAGCTTTCTTT. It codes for CASSLGHQNTEAFF.

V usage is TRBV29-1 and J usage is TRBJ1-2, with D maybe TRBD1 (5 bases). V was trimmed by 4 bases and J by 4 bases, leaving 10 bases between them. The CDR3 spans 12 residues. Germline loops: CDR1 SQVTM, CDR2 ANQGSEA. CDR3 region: CSVVGGAYGYTF. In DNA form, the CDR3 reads TGCAGCGTTGTCGGGGGTGCCTATGGCTACACCTTC.

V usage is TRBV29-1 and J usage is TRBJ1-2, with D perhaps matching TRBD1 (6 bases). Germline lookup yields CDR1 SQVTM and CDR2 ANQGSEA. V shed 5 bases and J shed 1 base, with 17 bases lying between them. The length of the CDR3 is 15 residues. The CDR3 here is CSVPIGGGINYGYTF. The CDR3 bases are TGCAGCGTTCCAATAGGGGGGGGGATTAACTATGGCTACACCTTC.

DNA for the CDR3: TGCAGCGTTGTCGGGGGGGGATACGAGCAGTACTTC. As protein: CSVVGGGYEQYF. This rearrangement joins TRBV29-1 to TRBJ2-7; 8 bases align to TRBD2. The ends lost 4 bases at V and 4 bases at J; junction bases unmatched: 3. Germline V lookup: CDR1 SQVTM, CDR2 ANQGSEA. This CDR3 spans 12 amino acids.

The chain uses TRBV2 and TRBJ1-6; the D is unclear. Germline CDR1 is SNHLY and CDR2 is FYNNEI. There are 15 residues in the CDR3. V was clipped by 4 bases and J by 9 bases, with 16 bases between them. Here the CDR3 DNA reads TGTGCCAGCAGTGGCGAAAGCCTCTCAGGTTCACCCCTCCACTTT. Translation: CASSGESLSGSPLHF.

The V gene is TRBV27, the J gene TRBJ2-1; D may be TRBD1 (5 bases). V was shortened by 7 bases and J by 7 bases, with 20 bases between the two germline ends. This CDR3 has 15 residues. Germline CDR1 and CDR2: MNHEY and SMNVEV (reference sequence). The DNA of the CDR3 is TGTGCCAGCACCCCCTGGGCAGGGAACTATAATGAGCAGTTCTTC. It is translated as CASTPWAGNYNEQFF.

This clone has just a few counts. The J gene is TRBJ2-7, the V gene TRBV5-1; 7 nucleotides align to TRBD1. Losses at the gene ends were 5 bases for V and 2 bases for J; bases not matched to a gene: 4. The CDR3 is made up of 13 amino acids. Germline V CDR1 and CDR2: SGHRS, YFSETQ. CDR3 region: CASRRDSPYEQYF. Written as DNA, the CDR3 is TGCGCCAGCAGGAGGGACAGCCCCTACGAGCAGTACTTC.

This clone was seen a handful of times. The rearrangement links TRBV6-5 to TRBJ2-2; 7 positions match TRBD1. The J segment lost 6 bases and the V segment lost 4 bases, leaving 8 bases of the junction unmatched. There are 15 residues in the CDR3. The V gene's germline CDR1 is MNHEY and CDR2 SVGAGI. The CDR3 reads CASSWNGQAPGELFF. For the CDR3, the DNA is TGTGCCAGCAGTTGGAATGGACAGGCTCCCGGGGAGCTGTTTTTT.

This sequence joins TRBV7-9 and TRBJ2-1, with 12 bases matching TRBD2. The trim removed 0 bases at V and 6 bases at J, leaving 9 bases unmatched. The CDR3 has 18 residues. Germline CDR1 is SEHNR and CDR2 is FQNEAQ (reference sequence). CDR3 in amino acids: CASSLALAGGPRVNEQFF. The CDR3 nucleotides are TGTGCCAGCAGCTTAGCGCTAGCGGGAGGGCCTCGTGTCAATGAGCAGTTCTTC.

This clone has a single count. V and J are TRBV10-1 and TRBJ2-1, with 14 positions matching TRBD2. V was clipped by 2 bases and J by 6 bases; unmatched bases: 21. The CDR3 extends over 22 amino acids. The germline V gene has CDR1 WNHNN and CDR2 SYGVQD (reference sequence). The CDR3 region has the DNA TGCGCCAGCAGTGAGCCCCGAGCCGGGACTAGCGGGAGCCTAGTCGTTACCAATGAGCAGTTCTTC. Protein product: CASSEPRAGTSGSLVVTNEQFF.

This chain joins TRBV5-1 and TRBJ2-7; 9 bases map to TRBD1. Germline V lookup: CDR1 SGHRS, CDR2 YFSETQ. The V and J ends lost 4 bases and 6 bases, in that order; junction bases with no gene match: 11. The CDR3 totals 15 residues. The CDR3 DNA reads TGCGCCAGCAGCGGACCCGGGACAGGGTTTGGCGAGCAGTACTTC. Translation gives CASSGPGTGFGEQYF.

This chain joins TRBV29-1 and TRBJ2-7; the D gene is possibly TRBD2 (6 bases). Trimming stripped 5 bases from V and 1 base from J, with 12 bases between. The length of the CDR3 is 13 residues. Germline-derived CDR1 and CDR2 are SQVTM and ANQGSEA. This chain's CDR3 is CSVRSGTSYEQYF. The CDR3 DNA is TGCAGCGTTCGTAGCGGAACTTCCTACGAGCAGTACTTC.

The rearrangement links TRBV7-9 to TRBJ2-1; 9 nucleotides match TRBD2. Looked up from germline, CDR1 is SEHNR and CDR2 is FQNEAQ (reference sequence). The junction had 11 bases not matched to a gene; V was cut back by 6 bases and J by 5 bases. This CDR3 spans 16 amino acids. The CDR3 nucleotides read TGTGCCAGCAGTTTCCCCGCTAGCGGGACCGACAATGAGCAGTTCTTC. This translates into CASSFPASGTDNEQFF.

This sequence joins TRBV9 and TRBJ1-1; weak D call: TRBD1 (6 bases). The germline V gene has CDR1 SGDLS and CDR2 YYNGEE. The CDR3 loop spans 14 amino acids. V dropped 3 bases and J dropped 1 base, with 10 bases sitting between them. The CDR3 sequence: CASSAEQGNTEAFF. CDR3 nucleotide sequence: TGTGCCAGCAGCGCAGAACAGGGGAACACTGAAGCTTTCTTT.

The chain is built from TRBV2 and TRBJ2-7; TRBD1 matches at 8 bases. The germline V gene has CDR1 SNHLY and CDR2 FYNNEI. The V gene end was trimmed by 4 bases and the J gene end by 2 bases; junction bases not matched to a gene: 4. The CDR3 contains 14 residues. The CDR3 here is CASSGQGKTYEQYF. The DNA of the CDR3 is TGTGCCAGCAGTGGACAGGGGAAAACCTACGAGCAGTACTTC.

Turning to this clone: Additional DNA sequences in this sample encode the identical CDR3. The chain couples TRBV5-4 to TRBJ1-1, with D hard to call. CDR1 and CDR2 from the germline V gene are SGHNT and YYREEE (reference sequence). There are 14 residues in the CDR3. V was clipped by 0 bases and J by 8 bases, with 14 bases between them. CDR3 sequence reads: CASSLVEGRTEAFF. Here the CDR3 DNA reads TGTGCCAGCAGCTTGGTGGAGGGAAGAACCGAAGCTTTCTTT.